This T cell receptor beta chain came from a study of post-analysis software for immune sequencing data. Study overall: Some patients lacked subtype; others had relapsing-remitting, secondary progressive or progressive-relapsing disease. Study-wide results and caveats: Diversity measured as normalized Chao1 was significantly lower in multiple sclerosis patients than in controls. Samples made in the same batch grouped tightly together by F measure.

Included in the TCR beta cDNA libraries were unique molecular identifiers. T cells numbering roughly 1 to 10 million yielded 450,000 to 600,000 cDNA molecules. TCRdb itself ran the PCR reads through MiXCR, one entry per CDR3 protein. The sample lists around 700,000 distinct CDR3 sequences, 55% to 60% occurring once. This clonotype appeared a few times. Its specificity is not known. The sequenced material came from blood. This clonotype originated in a girl aged 2-10 years with multiple sclerosis.

The CDR3 coding sequence is TGTGCCAGCAGGGGACGACGAGTCGATCAGCCCCAGCATTTT. Residues: CASRGRRVDQPQHF. The J gene is TRBJ1-5, the V gene TRBV12-3 or TRBV12-4; D might be TRBD1 (5 bases). This CDR3 is 14 amino acids long. V was shortened by 6 bases and J by 5 bases, with 14 bases between the two germline ends.